The 30 T cell receptor beta chains below all came from one sample that was sequenced in a study of response to subunit inactivated influenza vaccine. One entry per CDR3 protein, called by TCRdb with MiXCR from the RT-PCR reads. The table includes 400,000 to 650,000 distinct CDR3 sequences, 6.5% to 8% detected once. This specimen consisted of PBMCs from blood, obtained approximately 25 months after vaccination. The receptors stem from a man in his fifties or sixties who received an inactivated influenza vaccine.

This clonotype has more than one count but fewer than ten. The chain has TRBV20-1 and TRBJ2-4; possibly TRBD2 for D (6 bases). The V end lost 6 bases, the J end lost 6 bases, and 18 bases lay between the germline ends. Germline CDR1 reads DFQATT; CDR2 reads SNEGSKA (reference sequence). There are 14 residues in the CDR3. CDR3 sequence (DNA): TGCAGTGCCGGACTCACGGGGGAAGGAAACATTCAGTACTTC. Encoded protein: CSAGLTGEGNIQYF.

The sample holds a few counts of this clonotype. Written as DNA, the CDR3 is TGCGCCAGCAGCTTGGAGGCGTCCATGAACACTGAAGCTTTCTTT. Translated: CASSLEASMNTEAFF. The rearrangement uses TRBV5-1 and TRBJ1-1; D unresolved. The CDR3 is 15 residues long. Germline assignment: CDR1 SGHRS and CDR2 YFSETQ. Trimming shortened V by 0 bases and J by 0 bases, and 9 bases separated the two germline ends.

This clonotype was detected only a few times. The chain couples TRBV27 to TRBJ2-3; D is possibly TRBD1 (5 bases). V lost 6 bases and J lost 2, with 18 bases in between. The CDR3 length is 16 residues. Germline V CDR1 and CDR2: MNHEY, SMNVEV (reference sequence). This CDR3 is CASRGRPTLFTDTQYF. The CDR3 DNA follows: TGTGCCAGCAGGGGGCGACCTACCCTTTTCACAGATACGCAGTATTTT.

V gene TRBV11-2 combines with J gene TRBJ2-1; possibly TRBD1 for D (5 bases). CDR1 and CDR2 (germline): SGHAT, FQNNGV. The V gene lost 5 bases and the J gene lost 3 bases, with 14 bases spanning the gap. The CDR3 length is 15 residues. Written as DNA, the CDR3 is TGTGCCAGCAGCATTCAGGGTACTCGCTACAATGAGCAGTTCTTC. Its translation: CASSIQGTRYNEQFF.

This clonotype was seen only a few times. The chain has TRBV6-6 and TRBJ1-2; D gene unclear. Trimming stripped 2 bases from V and 6 bases from J, with 7 bases between. The CDR3 totals 12 residues. Germline values: CDR1 MNHNY, CDR2 SVGAGI (reference sequence). For the CDR3, the DNA is TGTGCCAGCAGTTACCGGTCGGATGGCTACACCTTC. Its protein product is CASSYRSDGYTF.

This chain uses TRBV28 with TRBJ1-4; perhaps TRBD1 as D (5 bases). The ends were cut back, 3 bases at V and 8 bases at J, with 16 bases in the middle. Germline CDR1 is MDHEN and CDR2 is SYDVKM. This CDR3 is 15 amino acids long. CDR3 coding DNA: TGTGCCAGCAGTTTTGAAGGGGTGCGCGGCGAAAAACTGTTTTTT. Encoded protein: CASSFEGVRGEKLFF.

In its sample, this clonotype was seen many times. The chain has TRBV10-3 and TRBJ2-7; perhaps TRBD1 as D (6 bases). The germline V and J ends were trimmed by 4 bases and 0 bases, with 7 bases remaining between them. CDR1 is ENHRY and CDR2 is SYGVKD in the germline V gene. The CDR3 loop spans 13 amino acids. The CDR3 DNA reads TGTGCCATCAGTGGGGACAACTCCTACGAGCAGTACTTC. It yields the protein CAISGDNSYEQYF.

At least ten counts were recorded for this clonotype. The chain carries TRBV11-2 and TRBJ1-5, with D perhaps TRBD1 (5 bases). V was clipped by 4 bases and J by 5 bases, with 15 bases between them. There are 15 residues in the CDR3. Germline-derived CDR1 and CDR2 are SGHAT and FQNNGV. CDR3 coding DNA: TGTGCCAGCAGCTCAGGGCCGGATAACTATCAGCCCCAGCATTTT. Translation: CASSSGPDNYQPQHF.

This clonotype was seen at least ten times. The rearrangement joins TRBV5-1 to TRBJ2-5, with 9 positions matching TRBD1. J lost 2 bases, V lost 0 bases, and 8 bases had no gene match. The CDR3 length is 17 residues. The germline gives CDR1 SGHRS, CDR2 YFSETQ. CDR3 in DNA: TGCGCCAGCAGCTTGGGAGGGACAGGGAGGACACAAGAGACCCAGTACTTC. This gives the protein CASSLGGTGRTQETQYF.

The sample holds many counts of this clonotype. CDR3 protein: CASSFDGLGGETQYF. CDR3 sequence (DNA): TGTGCCAGCAGTTTTGATGGACTTGGAGGCGAGACCCAGTACTTC. V is TRBV28 and J is TRBJ2-5, with D possibly TRBD2 on 5 matching bases. This CDR3 is built from 15 residues. Germline CDR1 MDHEN, CDR2 SYDVKM. V lost 3 bases to trimming and J lost 5 bases, with 16 bases between them.

This clonotype was observed a single time. The CDR3 protein is CASRRRLGTELLGGNTIYF. The CDR3 nucleotides are TGTGCCAGCAGGCGTCGCCTAGGGACCGAATTATTGGGGGGAAACACCATATATTTT. The genes are TRBV12-3 or TRBV12-4 and TRBJ1-3; D is possibly TRBD1 (5 bases). The CDR3 is 19 residues long. V gave up 6 bases and J gave up 4 bases, with 28 bases separating them.

This clonotype showed up many times. The CDR3 protein is CASSLTFKAVGETQYF. Written as DNA, the CDR3 is TGTGCCAGCAGCTTAACGTTTAAGGCTGTAGGGGAGACCCAGTACTTC. The rearrangement uses TRBV7-2 and TRBJ2-5; D is ambiguous. Germline V lookup: CDR1 SGHTA, CDR2 FQGNSA. V was cut by 2 bases and J by 5 bases, with 18 bases left in between. This CDR3 contains 16 residues. The whole variable domain, filled in from reference TRBV7-2 and TRBJ2-5, reads GAGVSQSPSNKVTEKGKDVELRCDPISGHTALYWYRQSLGQGLEFLIYFQGNSAPDKSGLPSDRFSAERTGGSVSTLTIQRTQQEDSAVYLCASSLTFKAVGETQYFGPGTRLLVL.

This clonotype appeared a few times. This chain connects TRBV4-3 to TRBJ2-2; D is tentatively TRBD1 or TRBD2 (6 bases each). The CDR3 spans 16 residues. Germline-derived CDR1 and CDR2 are LGHNA and YSLEER. V lost 4 bases and J 3 bases, leaving 15 bases between the germline ends. The chain's CDR3 is CASSPARGADTGELFF. In nucleotides, the CDR3 is TGCGCCAGCAGCCCGGCGAGGGGGGCTGACACCGGGGAGCTGTTTTTT.

Worth noting for this clonotype: The junction differs from germline at one of its ends, possibly a read error. For the CDR3, the DNA is TGTGCCATCATGGAGGGTACTGGCTATAATTCACCCCCCCACTTT. Protein product: CAIMEGTGYNSPPHF. J is TRBJ1-6 and V is TRBV10-3; no reliable D call. Germline assignment: CDR1 ENHRY and CDR2 SYGVKD. This CDR3 is 15 amino acids long.

The rearrangement uses TRBV4-3 and TRBJ2-1; the D is unclear. CDR1 and CDR2 from the germline V gene are LGHNA and YSLEER. The V end was cut by 0 bases, the J end by 5 bases, with 11 bases between. The CDR3 is 15 residues long. CDR3 protein: CASSQDRTVNNEQFF. In DNA, the CDR3 is TGCGCCAGCAGCCAAGATAGAACAGTTAACAATGAGCAGTTCTTC.

This clonotype has a count of ten or more. This chain joins TRBV12-3 or TRBV12-4 and TRBJ1-5, with D possibly matching TRBD1 (5 bases). V was cut by 1 base and J by 2 bases, with 9 bases left in between. The CDR3 totals 15 residues. DNA for the CDR3: TGTGCCAGCAGTTTAGAGCAGGGTCGCAATCAGCCCCAGCATTTT. Its protein product is CASSLEQGRNQPQHF.

This chain connects TRBV25-1 to TRBJ2-3, with D possibly being TRBD1 (6 bases). The V gene's germline CDR1 is MGHDK and CDR2 SYGVNS. V lost 5 bases, J lost 6 bases, and 21 bases lay in between. CDR3 length: 16 amino acids. CDR3 residues: CASSSLTSRGSDTQYF. As DNA, the CDR3 is TGTGCCAGCAGTTCCCTTACTAGTAGGGGGTCCGATACGCAGTATTTT.

This clonotype was recorded a few times. The chain employs TRBV4-2 and TRBJ2-1, with D unclear. CDR3 length equals 13 residues. V lost 5 bases and J lost 7, with 12 bases in between. Per the germline V gene, CDR1 is LGHNA and CDR2 is YNFKEQ. CDR3 sequence (DNA): TGTGCCAGCAGCTACGGCTATAGTAATGAGCAGTTCTTC. Its protein is CASSYGYSNEQFF.

This clonotype was seen only a few times. The chain is built from TRBV6-5 and TRBJ1-5, with 12 bases aligning to TRBD1. The CDR3 has 18 residues. With 5 bases clipped from V and 4 bases from J, the junction kept 12 bases outside the gene matches. The germline V gene has CDR1 MNHEY and CDR2 SVGAGI. This CDR3 is CASSPSGQGAFSNQPQHF. CDR3 DNA sequence: TGTGCCAGCAGTCCCTCGGGACAGGGGGCCTTCAGTAATCAGCCCCAGCATTTT.

This clonotype turned up a few times. The chain is built from TRBV14 and TRBJ2-5; no clear D. The CDR3 extends over 17 amino acids. With 2 bases removed from V and 3 bases from J, the gap between germline ends came to 19 bases. Per the germline V gene, CDR1 is SGHDN and CDR2 is FVKESK. CDR3 bases: TGTGCCAGCAGCCAATATACTTCTGGGATGGCCAAAGAGACCCAGTACTTC. Translation: CASSQYTSGMAKETQYF.

The sample holds many counts of this clonotype. The rearrangement uses TRBV7-9 and TRBJ2-3; D uncertain. Deletions cut 7 bases from V and 5 bases from J, with 10 bases between. The length of the CDR3 is 12 residues. The germline gives CDR1 SEHNR, CDR2 FQNEAQ (reference sequence). The DNA of the CDR3 is TGTGCCAGCAACCATGGCGGAGATACGCAGTATTTT. This encodes CASNHGGDTQYF.

This clonotype was seen a few times. V is TRBV6-5 and J is TRBJ2-3, with D unclear. Germline V gene data show CDR1 as MNHEY and CDR2 as SVGAGI. V was cut by 0 bases and J by 3 bases, with 10 bases left in between. The CDR3 loop spans 15 amino acids. CDR3 coding DNA: TGTGCCAGCAGTTACTCGGATCAGACAACAGATACGCAGTATTTT. Amino acid sequence: CASSYSDQTTDTQYF.

This clonotype was detected ten times or more. J is TRBJ1-5 and V is TRBV20-1, with D maybe TRBD1 (6 bases). Trimming pared 5 bases from V and 5 bases from J, leaving 16 bases between. This CDR3 is 14 amino acids long. CDR1 DFQATT and CDR2 SNEGSKA come from the germline V gene (reference sequence). The CDR3 loop is CSALQGGLDQPQHF. Written as DNA, the CDR3 is TGCAGTGCTCTACAGGGAGGGTTGGATCAGCCCCAGCATTTT.

This clonotype was seen a few times. The rearrangement links TRBV27 to TRBJ2-1; 8 bases are shared with TRBD1. Germline V lookup: CDR1 MNHEY, CDR2 SMNVEV (reference sequence). The V and J ends lost 5 bases and 4 bases, in that order; junction bases with no gene match: 7. This CDR3 has 15 residues. In DNA, the CDR3 is TGTGCCAGCAGTCAAACAGGGGGTGGGTACAATGAGCAGTTCTTC. Protein product: CASSQTGGGYNEQFF.

This clonotype was seen many times. V usage is TRBV5-6 and J usage is TRBJ2-7, with 7 bases aligning to TRBD2. The CDR3 is made up of 13 amino acids. The germline CDR1 and CDR2 sequences are SGHDT and YYEEEE. V was pared by 5 bases and J by 5 bases, with 7 bases of the junction left unmatched. The CDR3 reads CASSPGTTHEQYF. CDR3 bases: TGTGCCAGCAGTCCCGGGACTACCCACGAGCAGTACTTC.

This clonotype turned up a few times. J is TRBJ2-5 and V is TRBV12-3 or TRBV12-4; weak D call: TRBD2 (5 bases). This CDR3 has 13 amino acids. Trimming stripped 7 bases from V and 3 bases from J, with 12 bases between. The CDR3 bases are TGTGCCAGCACCCTGGACTGGAAAGAGACCCAGTACTTC. Its protein is CASTLDWKETQYF.

In DNA form, the CDR3 reads TGTGCCAGCAGTGACCCGGGGGGGCGGGCCCAGCATTTT. It is translated as CASSDPGGRAQHF. The chain joins TRBV6-2 or TRBV6-3 to TRBJ1-5; weak D call: TRBD1 (6 bases). CDR3 size: 13 residues. V gave up 5 bases and J gave up 11 bases, with 16 bases separating them. CDR1 MNHEY and CDR2 SVGEGT come from the germline V gene.

This clonotype was picked up a small number of times. The V gene is TRBV18, the J gene TRBJ2-2; 7 nucleotides line up with TRBD2. CDR3 length: 17 residues. Germline V gives CDR1 KGHSH, CDR2 LQKENI. Germline trimming cut 0 bases from V and 0 bases from J; bases unmatched to any gene: 4. CDR3 nucleotides: TGTGCCAGCTCACCACCGTGGCTAGCGGCGAACACCGGGGAGCTGTTTTTT. Its protein product is CASSPPWLAANTGELFF.

This rearrangement joins TRBV6-5 to TRBJ1-1; D is unclear. V was shortened by 4 bases and J by 6 bases, with 9 bases between the two germline ends. CDR3 length: 12 amino acids. The V gene's germline CDR1 is MNHEY and CDR2 SVGAGI. DNA of the CDR3: TGTGCCAGCAGTTCGCCGGGCGCTGAAGCTTTCTTT. Amino acids: CASSSPGAEAFF.

This clonotype was recorded many times. V and J are TRBV9 and TRBJ1-1; weak D call: TRBD1 (6 bases). CDR3 length: 15 amino acids. Germline loops: CDR1 SGDLS, CDR2 YYNGEE. Trimming took off 0 bases at V and 0 bases at J, with 9 bases between the two ends. The CDR3 coding sequence is TGTGCCAGCAGCGTAGGTGGACAGATGAACACTGAAGCTTTCTTT. Translating gives CASSVGGQMNTEAFF. Together with reference TRBV9 and TRBJ1-1, the CDR3 gives the full variable domain: DSGVTQTPKHLITATGQRVTLRCSPRSGDLSVYWYQQSLDQGLQFLIQYYNGEERAKGNILERFSAQQFPDLHSELNLSSLELGDSALYFCASSVGGQMNTEAFFGQGTRLTVV.